This TCR beta chain was observed in a study of shared clonotypes between healthy human individuals. Study conclusions and caveats: Sorted-subset sequencing was shown by rarefaction to be incomplete despite large depth.

V lost 7 bases to trimming and J lost 2 bases, with 17 bases between them. The V gene's germline CDR1 is MNHEY and CDR2 SVGAGI. The CDR3 runs to 15 residues. Sequencing used immunoSEQ multiplex PCR; TCRdb keeps in-frame clones, though not all of them. The sample contains some 2,100,000 clones, approximately 96% of which appear only once. A remark on this clone: Its specificity is not known.

This sequence originates from a man in his late teens or twenties in good health. What was sequenced was naive CD4+ T cells sorted from blood. Noted subset: CD45RA+ positively selected. This rearrangement joins TRBV6-5 to TRBJ1-2; D is undetermined. CDR3 sequence: CASTPAGSENYGYTF. CDR3 DNA: TGTGCCAGCACCCCAGCGGGCAGCGAGAACTATGGCTACACCTTC.